The source of this TCR beta chain is a study of blood T cell repertoires in COVID-19. The germline V gene encodes CDR1 LNHDA and CDR2 SQIVND (reference sequence). This CDR3 has 13 amino acids. The germline V and J ends were trimmed by 8 bases and 3 bases, with 14 bases remaining between them. In the authors' workflow: Reference gene primers were amplified, and this amplification served to estimate nucleated cell counts. This table comes from immunoSEQ multiplex PCR, and its TCRdb copy is limited to in-frame clones, with some not included. That table supplies the V and J calls and clone size; D and trimming were determined from the DNA. The table records 120,000 or so clones, roughly four fifths of them present only once.

This sequence originates from a man aged 30-40 years with COVID-19, enrolled during active disease. The specimen sequenced was peripheral blood. The J gene is TRBJ2-7, the V gene TRBV19; D possibly corresponds to TRBD1 (6 bases). The CDR3 DNA reads as TGTGCCAGTCGTGACAGGACCTTCTACGAGCAGTACTTC. Amino acid sequence: CASRDRTFYEQYF.